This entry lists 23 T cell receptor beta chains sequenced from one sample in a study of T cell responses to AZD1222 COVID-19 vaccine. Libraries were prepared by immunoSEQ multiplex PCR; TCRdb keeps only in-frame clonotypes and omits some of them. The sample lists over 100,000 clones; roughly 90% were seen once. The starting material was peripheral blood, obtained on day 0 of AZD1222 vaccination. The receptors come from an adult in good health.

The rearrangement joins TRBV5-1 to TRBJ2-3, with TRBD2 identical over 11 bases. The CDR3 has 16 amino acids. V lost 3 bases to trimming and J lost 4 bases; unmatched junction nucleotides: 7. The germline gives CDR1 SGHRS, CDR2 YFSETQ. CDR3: CASSSMTSGEADTQYF. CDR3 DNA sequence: TGCGCCAGCAGCTCCATGACTAGCGGGGAGGCAGATACGCAGTATTTT.

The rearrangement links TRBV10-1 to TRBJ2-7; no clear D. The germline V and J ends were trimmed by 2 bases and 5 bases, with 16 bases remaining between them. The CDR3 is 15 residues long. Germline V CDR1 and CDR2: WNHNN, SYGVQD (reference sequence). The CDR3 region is CASSEASAGWDEQYF. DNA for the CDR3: TGCGCCAGCAGTGAGGCCTCGGCCGGGTGGGACGAGCAGTACTTC.

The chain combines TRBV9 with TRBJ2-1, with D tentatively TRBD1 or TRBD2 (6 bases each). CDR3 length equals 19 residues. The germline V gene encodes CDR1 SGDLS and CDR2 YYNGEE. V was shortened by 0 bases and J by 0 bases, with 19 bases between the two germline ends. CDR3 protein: CASSVGNSGAGSSYNEQFF. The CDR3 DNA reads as TGTGCCAGCAGCGTAGGGAATTCGGGGGCGGGAAGCTCCTACAATGAGCAGTTCTTC.

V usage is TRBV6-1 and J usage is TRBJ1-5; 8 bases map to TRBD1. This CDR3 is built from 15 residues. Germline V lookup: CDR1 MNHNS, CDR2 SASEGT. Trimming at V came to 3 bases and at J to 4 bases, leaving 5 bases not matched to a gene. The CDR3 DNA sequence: TGTGCCAGCAGTGAGGAACAGGGGGGAAATCAGCCCCAGCATTTT. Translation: CASSEEQGGNQPQHF.

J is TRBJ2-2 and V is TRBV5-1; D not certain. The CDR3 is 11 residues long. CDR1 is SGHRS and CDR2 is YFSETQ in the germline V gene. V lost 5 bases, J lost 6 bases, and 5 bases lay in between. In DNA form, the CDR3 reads TGCGCCAGCAGAACAGCCGGGGAGCTGTTTTTT. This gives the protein CASRTAGELFF.

CDR3 amino acids: CASSPGGAWDTEAFF. For the CDR3, the DNA is TGTGCCAGCAGTCCAGGGGGCGCTTGGGACACTGAAGCTTTCTTT. The chain is built from TRBV9 and TRBJ1-1, with 8 bases matching TRBD1. This CDR3 region has 15 residues. Trimming removed 5 bases from V and 3 bases from J; junction bases left unmatched: 9. Germline V gene sequence: CDR1 SGDLS, CDR2 YYNGEE.

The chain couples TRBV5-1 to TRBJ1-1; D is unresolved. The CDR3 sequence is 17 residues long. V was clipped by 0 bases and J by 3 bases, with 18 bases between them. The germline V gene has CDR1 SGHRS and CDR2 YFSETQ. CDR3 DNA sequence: TGCGCCAGCAGCTTGGCCGAGAGAACCTTATTGGACACTGAAGCTTTCTTT. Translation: CASSLAERTLLDTEAFF.

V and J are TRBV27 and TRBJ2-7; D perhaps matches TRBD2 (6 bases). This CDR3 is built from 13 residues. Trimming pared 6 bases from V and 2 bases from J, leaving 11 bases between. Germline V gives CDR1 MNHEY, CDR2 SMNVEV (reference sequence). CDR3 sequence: CASRRLVPYEQYF. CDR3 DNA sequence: TGTGCCAGCAGAAGACTAGTTCCCTACGAGCAGTACTTC.

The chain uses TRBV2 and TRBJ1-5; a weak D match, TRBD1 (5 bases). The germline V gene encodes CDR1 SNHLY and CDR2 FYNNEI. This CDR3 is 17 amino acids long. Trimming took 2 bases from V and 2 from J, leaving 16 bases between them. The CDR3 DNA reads TGTGCCAGCAGTGAAATGTCGTATGGCAGGGGCAATCAGCCCCAGCATTTT. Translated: CASSEMSYGRGNQPQHF.

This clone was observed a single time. This CDR3 reads CSASKGHTQVGSQPQHF. DNA of the CDR3: TGCAGTGCTAGTAAGGGACACACCCAGGTGGGTTCTCAGCCCCAGCATTTT. The rearrangement links TRBV20-1 to TRBJ1-5, with D possibly matching TRBD1 (6 bases). CDR3 length equals 17 residues. The V and J ends lost 3 bases and 6 bases respectively, with 24 bases between them. Germline V gene sequence: CDR1 DFQATT, CDR2 SNEGSKA (reference sequence).

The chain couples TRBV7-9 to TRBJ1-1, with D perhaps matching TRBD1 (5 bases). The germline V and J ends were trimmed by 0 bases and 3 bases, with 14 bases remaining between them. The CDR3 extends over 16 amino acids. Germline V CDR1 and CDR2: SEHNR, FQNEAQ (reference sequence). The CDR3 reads CASSLALGEGDTEAFF. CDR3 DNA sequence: TGTGCCAGCAGCTTAGCGCTCGGGGAAGGGGACACTGAAGCTTTCTTT.

CDR3 coding DNA: TGTGCCAGCAGCTTAAACGGGCAGGGCTATGAGCAGTTCTTC. Translation gives CASSLNGQGYEQFF. The chain uses TRBV7-3 and TRBJ2-1, with TRBD1 as a possible D gene (5 bases). Germline V gives CDR1 SGHTA, CDR2 FQGTGA. V lost 1 base and J 8 bases, leaving 12 bases between the germline ends. This CDR3 region has 14 residues.

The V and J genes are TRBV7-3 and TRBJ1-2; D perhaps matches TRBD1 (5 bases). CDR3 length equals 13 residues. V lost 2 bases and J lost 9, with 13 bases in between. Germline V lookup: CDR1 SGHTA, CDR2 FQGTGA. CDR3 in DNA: TGTGCCAGCAGCTTAGGCAGGGTTTGGAGCTACACCTTC. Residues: CASSLGRVWSYTF.

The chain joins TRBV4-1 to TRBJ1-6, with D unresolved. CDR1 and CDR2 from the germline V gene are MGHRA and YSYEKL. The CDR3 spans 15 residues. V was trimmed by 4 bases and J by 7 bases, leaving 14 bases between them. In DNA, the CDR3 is TGCGCCAGCAGCCTCCGTGGAGGCCCCAATTCACCCCTCCACTTT. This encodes CASSLRGGPNSPLHF.

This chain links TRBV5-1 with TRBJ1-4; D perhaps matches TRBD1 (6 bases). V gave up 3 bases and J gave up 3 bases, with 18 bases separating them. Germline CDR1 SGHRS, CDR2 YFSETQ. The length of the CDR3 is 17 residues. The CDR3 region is CASSSGRGAIANEKLFF. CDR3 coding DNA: TGCGCCAGCAGCTCAGGTCGGGGGGCCATTGCTAATGAAAAACTGTTTTTT.

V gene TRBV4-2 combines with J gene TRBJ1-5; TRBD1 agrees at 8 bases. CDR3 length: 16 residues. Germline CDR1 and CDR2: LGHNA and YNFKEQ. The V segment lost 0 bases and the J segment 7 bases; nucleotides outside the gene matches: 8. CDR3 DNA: TGTGCCAGCAGCCAAGATTGGGGGGACAGGACCCAGCCCCAGCATTTT. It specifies CASSQDWGDRTQPQHF.

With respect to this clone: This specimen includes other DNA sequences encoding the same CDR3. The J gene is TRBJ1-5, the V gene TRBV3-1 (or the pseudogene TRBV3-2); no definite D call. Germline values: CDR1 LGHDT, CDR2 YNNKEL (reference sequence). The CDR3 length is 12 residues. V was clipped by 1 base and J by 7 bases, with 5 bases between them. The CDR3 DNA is TGTGCCAGCAGCCAAGGTCGACAGCCCCAGCATTTT. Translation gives CASSQGRQPQHF.

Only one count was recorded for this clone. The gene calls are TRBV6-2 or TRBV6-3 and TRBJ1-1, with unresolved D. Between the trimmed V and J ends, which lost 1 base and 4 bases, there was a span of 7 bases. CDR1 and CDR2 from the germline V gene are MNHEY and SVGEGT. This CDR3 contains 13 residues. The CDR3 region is CASSYLRGTEAFF. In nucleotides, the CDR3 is TGTGCCAGCAGTTACTTGCGGGGCACTGAAGCTTTCTTT.

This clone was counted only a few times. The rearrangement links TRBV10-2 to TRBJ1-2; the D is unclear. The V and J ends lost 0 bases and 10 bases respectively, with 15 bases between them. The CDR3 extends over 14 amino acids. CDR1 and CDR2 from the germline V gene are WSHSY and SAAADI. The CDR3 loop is CASSESRPEPFYTF. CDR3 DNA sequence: TGCGCCAGCAGTGAGTCGCGGCCAGAACCGTTCTACACCTTC.

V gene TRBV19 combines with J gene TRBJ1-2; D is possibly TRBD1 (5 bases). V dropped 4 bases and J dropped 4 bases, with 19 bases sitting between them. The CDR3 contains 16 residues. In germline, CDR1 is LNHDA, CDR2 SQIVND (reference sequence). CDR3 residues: CASSTGAWARSYGYTF. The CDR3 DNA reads TGTGCCAGTAGTACCGGGGCCTGGGCGCGTAGCTATGGCTACACCTTC. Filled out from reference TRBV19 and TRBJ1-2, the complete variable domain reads DGGITQSPKYLFRKEGQNVTLSCEQNLNHDAMYWYRQDPGQGLRLIYYSQIVNDFQKGDIAEGYSVSREKKESFPLTVTSAQKNPTAFYLCASSTGAWARSYGYTFGSGTRLTVV.

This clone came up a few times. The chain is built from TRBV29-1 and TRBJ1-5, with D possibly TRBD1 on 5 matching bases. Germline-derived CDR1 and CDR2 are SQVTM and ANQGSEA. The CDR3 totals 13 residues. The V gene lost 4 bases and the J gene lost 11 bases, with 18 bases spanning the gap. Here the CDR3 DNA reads TGCAGCGTTGGGGATAGGTGGGAAGGGGCCCAGCATTTT. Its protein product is CSVGDRWEGAQHF.

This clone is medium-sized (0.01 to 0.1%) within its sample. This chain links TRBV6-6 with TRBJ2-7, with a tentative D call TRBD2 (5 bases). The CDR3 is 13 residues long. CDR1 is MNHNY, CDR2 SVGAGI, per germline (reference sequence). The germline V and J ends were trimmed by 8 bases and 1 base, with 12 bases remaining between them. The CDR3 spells CASGWELSYEQYF. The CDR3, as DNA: TGTGCCAGCGGATGGGAGTTATCCTACGAGCAGTACTTC.

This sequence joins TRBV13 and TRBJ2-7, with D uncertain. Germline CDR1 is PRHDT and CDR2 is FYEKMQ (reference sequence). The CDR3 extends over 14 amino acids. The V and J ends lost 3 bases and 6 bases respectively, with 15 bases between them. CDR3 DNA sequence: TGTGCCAGCAGCTTTGCAGGAAACCTAATCGAGCAGTACTTC. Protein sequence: CASSFAGNLIEQYF.